This T cell receptor beta chain was sequenced for a study of blood T cell repertoires in COVID-19. The table lists this clone with a few counts. Assay: immunoSEQ multiplex PCR; the TCRdb copy retains only in-frame clones and omits some. The profile covers about 100,000 clones, with 65% to 90% appearing a single time and roughly 1.7% taken by the ten largest. The specimen was peripheral blood. This TCR was recovered from a man older than 75 with acute or convalescent COVID-19.

CDR3 DNA: TGTGCCAGCAAGGAGGGAGGGGCCGGGGAGCTGTTTTTT. Translating gives CASKEGGAGELFF. V and J are TRBV2 and TRBJ2-2; 7 bases fit TRBD2. From germline, CDR1 is SNHLY and CDR2 FYNNEI. V lost 7 bases, J lost 6 bases, and 5 bases stayed unmatched. This CDR3 is 13 amino acids long.